This entry lists 26 T cell receptor beta chains sequenced from one sample in a study of control samples from healthy donors and cancer patients. Some clones are missing from TCRdb's copy, which holds only in-frame ones; the method was immunoSEQ multiplex PCR. The sample contains approximately 52,000 clones, about nine tenths of which appear only once. The material sequenced was PBMCs. The receptor source for this set is a man aged 55 to 70 with head and neck cancer.

The chain couples TRBV9 to TRBJ2-1, with TRBD1 matching 7 bases. J lost 11 bases, V lost 3 bases, and 5 bases had no gene match. The CDR3 has 12 amino acids. Germline assignment: CDR1 SGDLS and CDR2 YYNGEE. The CDR3 coding sequence is TGTGCCAGCAGCGGAGGGGGCTTGAAGCAGTTCTTC. Residues: CASSGGGLKQFF.

This chain connects TRBV6-2 or TRBV6-3 to TRBJ2-3; D not resolved. CDR1 MNHEY and CDR2 SVGEGT come from the germline V gene. The CDR3 contains 13 residues. The V end was cut by 6 bases, the J end by 5 bases, with 12 bases between. CDR3 bases: TGTGCCAGCAGCCTCGCCCTGGGAGATACGCAGTATTTT. It is translated as CASSLALGDTQYF.

This chain joins TRBV4-1 and TRBJ1-2; 8 nucleotides agree with TRBD1. This CDR3 is built from 14 residues. V was pared by 0 bases and J by 4 bases, with 1 base of the junction left unmatched. Germline values: CDR1 MGHRA, CDR2 YSYEKL. DNA for the CDR3: TGCGCCAGCAGCCAAGAGACAGGGGTCTATGGCTACACCTTC. It codes for CASSQETGVYGYTF.

The chain uses TRBV7-2 and TRBJ1-5; 8 nucleotides agree with TRBD1. In germline, CDR1 is SGHTA, CDR2 FQGNSA. The trim removed 2 bases at V and 0 bases at J, leaving 0 bases unmatched. The CDR3 consists of 15 residues. The DNA of the CDR3 is TGTGCCAGCAGCTTAACAGGGGGTAGCAATCAGCCCCAGCATTTT. It translates to CASSLTGGSNQPQHF.

J is TRBJ2-5 and V is TRBV6-2 or TRBV6-3, with 13 bases matching TRBD2. In germline, CDR1 is MNHEY, CDR2 SVGEGT. Germline trimming cut 5 bases from V and 4 bases from J; bases unmatched to any gene: 13. The CDR3 has 18 residues. The CDR3 sequence is CASSLWRLAGGVGETQYF. In DNA, the CDR3 is TGTGCCAGCAGTCTCTGGCGACTAGCGGGGGGAGTGGGAGAGACCCAGTACTTC.

The chain carries TRBV13 and TRBJ2-2; no clear D gene. This CDR3 has 18 amino acids. With 0 bases removed from V and 0 bases from J, the gap between germline ends came to 14 bases. Germline V gene lookup returns CDR1 PRHDT and CDR2 FYEKMQ (reference sequence). CDR3 sequence (DNA): TGTGCCAGCAGCTTAGGACCTCCTTACAGCGCGAACACCGGGGAGCTGTTTTTT. Translation: CASSLGPPYSANTGELFF.

CDR3 loop: CASRLTGGTGGYTF. The CDR3 nucleotides are TGTGCCAGCAGACTGACAGGGGGAACGGGGGGCTACACCTTC. The chain uses TRBV28 and TRBJ1-2, with 9 bases matching TRBD1. V gave up 6 bases and J gave up 8 bases; unmatched junction bases: 10. This CDR3 is 14 amino acids long. The germline gives CDR1 MDHEN, CDR2 SYDVKM.

The chain has TRBV2 and TRBJ2-2; 10 bases align to TRBD1. CDR1 and CDR2 from the germline V gene are SNHLY and FYNNEI. V lost 6 bases to trimming and J lost 0 bases; unmatched junction nucleotides: 1. This CDR3 region has 15 residues. In DNA form, the CDR3 reads TGTGCCAGCAGGGGGACAGGGGCGAACACCGGGGAGCTGTTTTTT. Amino acids: CASRGTGANTGELFF.

The table lists this clone with a count of one. This chain uses TRBV5-8 with TRBJ1-4; D possibly corresponds to TRBD1 (6 bases). The CDR3 is 18 amino acids. The germline CDR1 and CDR2 sequences are SGHTS and YDEGEE. The germline V and J ends were trimmed by 1 base and 0 bases, with 16 bases remaining between them. As DNA, the CDR3 is TGTGCCAGCAGCTTGCTTACAGGGATGGTTGCAACTAATGAAAAACTGTTTTTT. Residues: CASSLLTGMVATNEKLFF.

The rearrangement links TRBV19 to TRBJ1-5; D remains ambiguous. Per germline, CDR1 LNHDA and CDR2 SQIVND (reference sequence). Deletions cut 3 bases from V and 3 bases from J, with 9 bases between. The CDR3 spans 14 residues. For the CDR3, the DNA is TGTGCCAGTAGTATGTCCGGGTTCAATCAGCCCCAGCATTTT. This gives the protein CASSMSGFNQPQHF.

The chain is built from TRBV4-1 and TRBJ1-4; D gene unclear. The CDR3 extends over 17 amino acids. The V end was cut by 3 bases, the J end by 5 bases, with 19 bases between. From germline, CDR1 is MGHRA and CDR2 YSYEKL. For the CDR3, the DNA is TGCGCCAGCAGCCACCCGGGCAGTGACTCGGGAAATGAAAAACTGTTTTTT. Protein sequence: CASSHPGSDSGNEKLFF.

V usage is TRBV28 and J usage is TRBJ2-6, with D unclear. This CDR3 region has 13 residues. Germline V lookup: CDR1 MDHEN, CDR2 SYDVKM. V lost 10 bases and J lost 1, with 8 bases in between. The CDR3 DNA is TGTGCCACCAAGTTATCTGGGGCCAACGTCCTGACTTTC. Protein: CATKLSGANVLTF.

V is TRBV30 and J is TRBJ2-5, with 7 bases matching TRBD2. CDR3 length: 13 residues. Trimming cost V 2 bases and J 4 bases; bases outside gene matches: 4. From germline, CDR1 is GTSNPN and CDR2 SVGIG (reference sequence). The CDR3: CAWSPGRAETQYF. CDR3 sequence (DNA): TGTGCCTGGAGTCCTGGGAGGGCAGAGACCCAGTACTTC.

The gene calls are TRBV21-1 and TRBJ2-2; TRBD1, the D gene given by the table, was not confirmed from the DNA. TRBV21-1 is described as a pseudogene. The CDR3 has 17 amino acids. Here the CDR3 reads CASSWPPGQDNTGELFF. CDR3 DNA sequence: TGTGCCAGCAGCTGGCCTCCGGGACAAGACAACACCGGGGAGCTGTTTTTT.

The V gene is TRBV7-2, the J gene TRBJ2-5; 14 positions agree with TRBD2. Germline V gene data show CDR1 as SGHTA and CDR2 as FQGNSA. V dropped 0 bases and J dropped 1; count of bases not matched to a gene: 1. There are 17 residues in the CDR3. CDR3 sequence (DNA): TGTGCCAGCAGCTTAGCCGGGACTAGCGGGGGCCAAGAGACCCAGTACTTC. This translates into CASSLAGTSGGQETQYF.

The V and J genes are TRBV5-1 and TRBJ2-3; tentatively, D is TRBD1 or TRBD2 (5 bases each). V was shortened by 0 bases and J by 6 bases, with 23 bases between the two germline ends. CDR1 SGHRS and CDR2 YFSETQ come from the germline V gene. CDR3 length: 18 residues. CDR3 sequence (DNA): TGCGCCAGCAGCTTGGTACCTACTAGGTCGGAGCCAGGGGATACGCAGTATTTT. This translates into CASSLVPTRSEPGDTQYF.

The chain uses TRBV19 and TRBJ2-2; perhaps D is TRBD1 or TRBD2 (6 bases each). Germline assignment: CDR1 LNHDA and CDR2 SQIVND (reference sequence). V was pared by 3 bases and J by 3 bases, with 11 bases between. CDR3 length: 15 amino acids. DNA for the CDR3: TGTGCCAGTAGTATCCGGGGGCGCGACACCGGGGAGCTGTTTTTT. This sequence encodes CASSIRGRDTGELFF.

The gene calls are TRBV6-5 and TRBJ2-7; D ambiguous. The CDR3 covers 12 residues. Germline V gene data show CDR1 as MNHEY and CDR2 as SVGAGI. V was clipped by 4 bases and J by 4 bases, with 8 bases between them. As DNA, the CDR3 is TGTGCCAGCAGTTCCACCCTTTACGAGCAGTACTTC. Translating gives CASSSTLYEQYF.

The genes are TRBV11-2 and TRBJ1-1, with 8 bases that match TRBD1. V lost 1 base to trimming and J lost 1 base; unmatched junction nucleotides: 5. This CDR3 region has 16 residues. The germline gives CDR1 SGHAT, CDR2 FQNNGV. The CDR3 reads CASSLGRGHRNTEAFF. CDR3 in DNA: TGTGCCAGCAGCTTAGGCAGGGGGCATCGGAACACTGAAGCTTTCTTT.

The rearrangement links TRBV4-3 to TRBJ2-3; TRBD2 is a possible D gene (5 bases). In germline, CDR1 is LGHNA, CDR2 YSLEER. The CDR3 is 17 residues long. V was shortened by 0 bases and J by 2 bases, with 15 bases between the two germline ends. The CDR3 sequence: CASSQEAGMGYTDTQYF. DNA for the CDR3: TGCGCCAGCAGCCAAGAAGCCGGGATGGGATACACAGATACGCAGTATTTT.

The rearrangement links TRBV5-1 to TRBJ1-1, with unresolved D. Germline loops: CDR1 SGHRS, CDR2 YFSETQ. Trimming took off 3 bases at V and 2 bases at J, with 14 bases between the two ends. The CDR3 runs 15 residues. The CDR3 nucleotides are TGCGCCAGCAGCTCCGGAGGGTACCCTAACACTGAAGCTTTCTTT. Translation: CASSSGGYPNTEAFF.

The chain has TRBV6-2 or TRBV6-3 and TRBJ2-4; 7 bases match TRBD1. Germline V CDR1 and CDR2: MNHEY, SVGEGT. Trimming took 4 bases from V and 8 from J; bases not matched to a gene: 8. There are 14 residues in the CDR3. CDR3 residues: CASSLTGFTDIQYF. The CDR3 DNA follows: TGTGCCAGCAGTTTGACAGGGTTTACGGACATTCAGTACTTC.

The chain uses TRBV7-9 and TRBJ1-2; a possible D gene is TRBD1 (5 bases). Germline values: CDR1 SEHNR, CDR2 FQNEAQ (reference sequence). Trimming shortened V by 4 bases and J by 2 bases, and 14 bases separated the two germline ends. The CDR3 runs to 15 residues. DNA for the CDR3: TGTGCCAGCAGCTCAAACGCGGCAGGGAACTATGGCTACACCTTC. As protein: CASSSNAAGNYGYTF. Supplemented by reference TRBV7-9 and TRBJ1-2, the full variable domain reads DTGVSQNPRHKITKRGQNVTFRCDPISEHNRLYWYRQTLGQGPEFLTYFQNEAQLEKSRLLSDRFSAERPKGSFSTLEIQRTEQGDSAMYLCASSSNAAGNYGYTFGSGTRLTVV.

V gene TRBV19 combines with J gene TRBJ1-2, with 8 bases matching TRBD1. The CDR3 runs 16 residues. Germline loops: CDR1 LNHDA, CDR2 SQIVND (reference sequence). V lost 4 bases and J lost 4; bases outside the gene matches: 11. For the CDR3, the DNA is TGTGCCAGTAGTACCCAAGGACAGGGCGGGATCTATGGCTACACCTTC. This gives the protein CASSTQGQGGIYGYTF.

CDR3 nucleotides: TGTGCCACCGGGACTAGCGACACCGGGGAGCTGTTTTTT. This encodes CATGTSDTGELFF. J is TRBJ2-2 and V is TRBV10-3, with 10 positions matching TRBD2. Trimming removed 10 bases from V and 3 bases from J; junction bases left unmatched: 2. The length of the CDR3 is 13 residues. CDR1 ENHRY and CDR2 SYGVKD come from the germline V gene.

The chain employs TRBV4-3 and TRBJ2-5; 7 bases match TRBD1. The V gene's germline CDR1 is LGHNA and CDR2 YSLEER. V lost 3 bases to trimming and J lost 6 bases; unmatched junction nucleotides: 4. The CDR3 is made up of 13 amino acids. CDR3 amino acids: CASSQGRGKTQYF. DNA for the CDR3: TGCGCCAGCAGCCAGGGCAGGGGGAAGACCCAGTACTTC.